This T cell receptor (beta chain) was sequenced during a study of radiotherapy plus CTLA-4 blockade in lung cancer. Study results and caveats: Following radiotherapy plus ipilimumab, tumor-derived TCR clones expanded in the blood.

Here immunoSEQ multiplex PCR was the method, and the copy in TCRdb shows in-frame clones only, minus some. There are around 80,000 clones in the sample; around 74% occur only once, and roughly a tenth lies in the top ten. J gave up 6 bases and V 4 bases, and 8 bases lay outside the gene matches. CDR1 and CDR2 (germline): SEHNR, FQNEAQ (reference sequence). The CDR3 sequence is 17 residues long. Concerning this clone itself: Its target is unknown.

This specimen consisted of peripheral blood, obtained from a patient treated with radiotherapy plus ipilimumab. The chain recombines TRBV7-9 with TRBJ2-1, with TRBD2 matching over 14 bases. The source of this sequence is a human donor with non-small cell lung cancer whose response to radiotherapy plus ipilimumab could not be evaluated. The CDR3 region has the DNA TGTGCCAGCAGCTCTGGACTAGCGGGAGGAAGTGCCAATGAGCAGTTCTTC. Residues: CASSSGLAGGSANEQFF. Full variable domain (missing parts from reference TRBV7-9 and TRBJ2-1): DTGVSQNPRHKITKRGQNVTFRCDPISEHNRLYWYRQTLGQGPEFLTYFQNEAQLEKSRLLSDRFSAERPKGSFSTLEIQRTEQGDSAMYLCASSSGLAGGSANEQFFGPGTRLTVL.